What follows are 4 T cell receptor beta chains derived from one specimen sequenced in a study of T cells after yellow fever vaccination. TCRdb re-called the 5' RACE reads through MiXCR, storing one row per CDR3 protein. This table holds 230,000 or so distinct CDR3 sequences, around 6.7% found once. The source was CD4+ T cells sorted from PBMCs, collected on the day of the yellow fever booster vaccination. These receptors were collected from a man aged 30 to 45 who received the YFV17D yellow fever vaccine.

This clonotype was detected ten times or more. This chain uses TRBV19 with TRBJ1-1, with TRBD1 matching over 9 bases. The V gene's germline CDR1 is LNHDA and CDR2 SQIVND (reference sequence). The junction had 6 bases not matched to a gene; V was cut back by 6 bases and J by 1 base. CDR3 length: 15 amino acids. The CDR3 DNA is TGTGCCAGTAGAGACAGGGGGAATCGGAACACTGAAGCTTTCTTT. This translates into CASRDRGNRNTEAFF.

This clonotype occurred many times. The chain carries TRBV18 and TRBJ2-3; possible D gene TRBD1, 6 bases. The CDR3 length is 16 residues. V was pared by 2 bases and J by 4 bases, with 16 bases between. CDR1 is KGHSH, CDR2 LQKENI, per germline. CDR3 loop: CASSPNLQGTPDTQYF. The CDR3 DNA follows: TGTGCCAGCTCACCAAATCTACAGGGAACCCCAGATACGCAGTATTTT.

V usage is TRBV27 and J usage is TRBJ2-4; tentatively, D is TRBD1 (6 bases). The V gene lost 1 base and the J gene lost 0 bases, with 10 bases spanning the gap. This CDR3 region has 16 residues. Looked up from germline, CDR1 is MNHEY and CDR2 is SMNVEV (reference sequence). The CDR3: CASSLYGTLAKNIQYF. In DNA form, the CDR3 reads TGTGCCAGCAGTTTATACGGGACATTAGCCAAAAACATTCAGTACTTC.

CDR3 protein: CSARDAQTSGRIRETQYF. CDR3 nucleotide sequence: TGCAGTGCTAGAGACGCCCAGACTAGCGGGAGAATTAGAGAGACCCAGTACTTC. This chain connects TRBV20-1 to TRBJ2-5; TRBD2 agrees at 12 bases. Trimming at V came to 0 bases and at J to 4 bases, leaving 12 bases not matched to a gene. Germline loops: CDR1 DFQATT, CDR2 SNEGSKA (reference sequence). The CDR3 runs to 18 residues.